Presented here are 29 T cell receptor beta chains from one specimen sequenced in a study of regulatory T cells in long-lasting Graves disease. Time point here: persistent/refractory GD, antithyroid drugs over 5 years with positive TRAb. With RNA extracted from PBMCs as input, the TCR library was made. Building the TCR beta libraries relied on iRepertoire HTBI primers, and CDR3 regions underwent Arm-PCR. TCRdb itself ran the multiplex PCR reads through MiXCR, one entry per CDR3 protein. The profile shows 400,000 or so distinct CDR3 sequences, around a quarter of them singletons. Sequenced here: peripheral blood mononuclear cells (PBMCs), sampled when the disease was refractory, from a patient treated with antithyroid drugs. The receptors were gathered from a female donor with Graves disease.

This clonotype was counted at least ten times. This sequence joins TRBV2 and TRBJ2-5; D may be TRBD2 (6 bases). CDR1 and CDR2 (germline): SNHLY, FYNNEI. The CDR3 spans 15 residues. V was shortened by 8 bases and J by 1 base, with 17 bases between the two germline ends. The CDR3 coding sequence is TGTGCCAGCCGAAATACGGGACTGATCCAAGAGACCCAGTACTTC. It is translated as CASRNTGLIQETQYF.

Remarks on this clonotype: A much larger clone lies one base from this, so it may be a read error. Lacking the conserved final phenylalanine or tryptophan, this CDR3 likely reflects a read error. The genes are TRBV30 and TRBJ2-5, with D possibly TRBD2 on 5 matching bases. V lost 1 base, J lost 5 bases, and 14 bases lay in between. This CDR3 spans 14 amino acids. Germline CDR1 is GTSNPN and CDR2 is SVGIG (reference sequence). The CDR3 here is CAWSEGLAAETQYY. CDR3 nucleotides: TGTGCCTGGAGTGAAGGTCTAGCAGCGGAGACCCAGTACTAC.

V and J are TRBV2 and TRBJ2-1; D is unresolved. V gave up 5 bases and J gave up 10 bases, with 9 bases separating them. The CDR3 runs 11 residues. Looked up from germline, CDR1 is SNHLY and CDR2 is FYNNEI. The CDR3 DNA reads as TGTGCCAGCAGTAAATCTTGGGAGCAGTTCTTC. This sequence encodes CASSKSWEQFF. Full variable domain (missing parts from reference TRBV2 and TRBJ2-1): EPEVTQTPSHQVTQMGQEVILRCVPISNHLYFYWYRQILGQKVEFLVSFYNNEISEKSEIFDDQFSVERPDGSNFTLKIRSTKLEDSAMYFCASSKSWEQFFGPGTRLTVL.

The table lists this clonotype with a few counts. The chain employs TRBV6-2 or TRBV6-3 and TRBJ1-3; D uncertain. The CDR3 length is 16 residues. Trimming cost V 2 bases and J 0 bases, with 11 bases left between them. CDR1 and CDR2 (germline): MNHEY, SVGEGT. CDR3 region: CASSYLDGHSGNTIYF. CDR3 in DNA: TGTGCCAGCAGTTACCTGGACGGTCACTCTGGAAACACCATATATTTT.

The chain links TRBV9 to TRBJ1-1; D is undetermined. This CDR3 is 12 amino acids long. Deletions cut 7 bases from V and 1 base from J, with 8 bases between. CDR1 and CDR2 (germline): SGDLS, YYNGEE. CDR3 sequence reads: CASVDGNTEAFF. CDR3 coding DNA: TGTGCCAGCGTGGACGGGAACACTGAAGCTTTCTTT.

This rearrangement joins TRBV25-1 to TRBJ2-7, with unresolved D. Germline lookup yields CDR1 MGHDK and CDR2 SYGVNS. V lost 1 base and J lost 7, with 14 bases in between. The CDR3 runs to 14 residues. CDR3 protein: CASSESARPREQYF. Here the CDR3 DNA reads TGTGCCAGCAGTGAATCCGCTCGGCCGAGAGAGCAGTACTTC.

This chain uses TRBV27 with TRBJ2-5, with 9 bases identical to TRBD2. Trimming removed 4 bases from V and 9 bases from J; junction bases left unmatched: 15. CDR3 length equals 16 residues. Per the germline V gene, CDR1 is MNHEY and CDR2 is SMNVEV (reference sequence). CDR3 in amino acids: CASSSQGSGRFEAQYF. The DNA for the CDR3 is TGTGCCAGCAGTTCCCAGGGTAGCGGGAGATTTGAGGCCCAGTACTTC.

The J gene is TRBJ2-1, the V gene TRBV5-4; TRBD2 aligns across 9 bases. V lost 4 bases, J lost 8 bases, and 13 bases stayed unmatched. Germline V CDR1 and CDR2: SGHNT, YYREEE (reference sequence). The CDR3 loop spans 16 amino acids. Here the CDR3 DNA reads TGTGCCAGCAGCCCGGGGGGGGCTAGCGGGGTCTATGAGCAGTTCTTC. Amino acids: CASSPGGASGVYEQFF.

This clonotype has a handful of counts. This chain connects TRBV6-5 to TRBJ1-6; D is perhaps TRBD1 (5 bases). The germline CDR1 and CDR2 sequences are MNHEY and SVGAGI. Trimming stripped 4 bases from V and 3 bases from J, with 16 bases between. CDR3 length equals 17 residues. CDR3 sequence reads: CASSLTDHRIYNSPLHF. CDR3 coding DNA: TGTGCCAGCAGTTTAACCGATCACAGGATCTATAATTCACCCCTCCACTTT.

The CDR3 loop reads CASIRDLPTRDRVYEQYF. As DNA, the CDR3 is TGTGCCAGTATTAGAGACCTCCCCACCAGGGACAGGGTCTACGAGCAGTACTTC. This chain connects TRBV19 to TRBJ2-7, with 9 bases fitting TRBD1. Germline V CDR1 and CDR2: LNHDA, SQIVND (reference sequence). The CDR3 contains 18 residues. With V trimmed by 7 bases and J by 3 bases, 19 bases remained unmatched.

The chain carries TRBV19 and TRBJ1-4, with a tentative D call TRBD1 (6 bases). V was trimmed by 5 bases and J by 7 bases, leaving 11 bases between them. Germline V CDR1 and CDR2: LNHDA, SQIVND (reference sequence). This CDR3 is 13 amino acids long. The CDR3 loop is CASSSRGGEKLFF. Here the CDR3 DNA reads TGTGCCAGTAGTTCGAGGGGGGGTGAAAAACTGTTTTTT.

This chain connects TRBV3-1 to TRBJ1-6, with D tentatively TRBD1 (6 bases). V was pared by 0 bases and J by 6 bases, with 12 bases between. The CDR3 length is 16 residues. CDR1 and CDR2 (germline): LGHDT, YNNKEL (reference sequence). The CDR3 region is CASSQDRMDSNSPLHF. CDR3 DNA sequence: TGTGCCAGCAGCCAAGATCGTATGGACAGTAATTCACCCCTCCACTTT.

This clonotype was counted a few times. This chain connects TRBV12-3 or TRBV12-4 to TRBJ2-7; D gene ambiguous. The CDR3 is 12 amino acids. The V gene lost 2 bases and the J gene lost 4 bases, with 6 bases spanning the gap. The CDR3 reads CASSLFRYEQYF. The CDR3 coding sequence is TGTGCCAGCAGTTTATTTCGGTACGAGCAGTACTTC.

At least ten counts were recorded for this clonotype. The chain uses TRBV2 and TRBJ1-5; no clear D. V lost 6 bases and J 1 base, leaving 7 bases between the germline ends. The CDR3 is made up of 13 amino acids. The germline V gene has CDR1 SNHLY and CDR2 FYNNEI. The CDR3 bases are TGTGCCAGCAGGGGGATCAGCAATCAGCCCCAGCATTTT. This encodes CASRGISNQPQHF.

This chain links TRBV7-8 with TRBJ2-5; maybe TRBD2 (5 bases). Per germline, CDR1 SGHVS and CDR2 FQNEAQ. The CDR3 spans 14 residues. The V and J ends lost 1 base and 4 bases respectively, with 10 bases between them. CDR3 nucleotide sequence: TGTGCCAGCAGCTTAGGTCCTAGCACAGAGACCCAGTACTTC. Encoded protein: CASSLGPSTETQYF.

In its sample, this clonotype was seen a few times. CDR3 nucleotides: TGTGCCAGCAGGGCTCCGGGACGCCCGGTTTTTACTGAAGCTTTCTTT. Its protein product is CASRAPGRPVFTEAFF. The chain employs TRBV2 and TRBJ1-1; D is possibly TRBD1 (5 bases). Germline V CDR1 and CDR2: SNHLY, FYNNEI. The length of the CDR3 is 16 residues. Trimming cost V 6 bases and J 5 bases, with 22 bases left between them.

This clonotype was seen once. The V gene is TRBV30, the J gene TRBJ2-7; 8 bases are a match to TRBD2. With V trimmed by 3 bases and J by 2 bases, 6 bases remained unmatched. The germline CDR1 and CDR2 sequences are GTSNPN and SVGIG (reference sequence). This CDR3 comprises 14 residues. DNA for the CDR3: TGTGCCTGGAGAATCAGCGGGAGACCCTACGAGCAGTACTTC. Amino acids: CAWRISGRPYEQYF.

This clonotype came up many times. The rearrangement links TRBV7-2 to TRBJ2-5, with 7 bases identical to TRBD2. Germline values: CDR1 SGHTA, CDR2 FQGNSA. V shed 1 base, J shed 4 bases, and the junction held 3 bases outside the gene matches. There are 14 residues in the CDR3. The CDR3 sequence is CASSLGSGIETQYF. Written as DNA, the CDR3 is TGTGCCAGCAGCTTAGGGAGCGGGATAGAGACCCAGTACTTC.

The rearrangement joins TRBV6-1 to TRBJ2-7; D possibly corresponds to TRBD2 (6 bases). Germline-derived CDR1 and CDR2 are MNHNS and SASEGT. The CDR3 sequence is 14 residues long. Trimming cost V 1 base and J 5 bases, with 12 bases left between them. CDR3 in DNA: TGTGCCAGCAGTGAAGAGGGGAGGCCTAACGAGCAGTACTTC. Translated: CASSEEGRPNEQYF.

This chain links TRBV19 with TRBJ1-2, with no clear D. This CDR3 has 13 residues. Germline V gene lookup returns CDR1 LNHDA and CDR2 SQIVND (reference sequence). V shed 3 bases and J shed 2 bases, with 7 bases lying between them. The CDR3 coding sequence is TGTGCCAGTAGTATGGGTACCAACTATGGCTACACCTTC. Translation: CASSMGTNYGYTF.

The chain recombines TRBV19 with TRBJ2-2, with D uncertain. The germline V gene has CDR1 LNHDA and CDR2 SQIVND (reference sequence). The CDR3 is made up of 14 amino acids. The V gene lost 2 bases and the J gene lost 5 bases, with 9 bases spanning the gap. CDR3: CASSIKRLTGELFF. The CDR3 DNA is TGTGCCAGTAGTATAAAAAGATTAACCGGGGAGCTGTTTTTT.

The CDR3 DNA reads TGTGCCAGCAGGGGGGTCGGGTCCGGGGGCTACACCTTC. It yields the protein CASRGVGSGGYTF. The chain links TRBV28 to TRBJ1-2; tentatively, D is TRBD1 (5 bases). The CDR3 is 13 amino acids. Looked up from germline, CDR1 is MDHEN and CDR2 is SYDVKM. V was cut by 6 bases and J by 8 bases, with 16 bases left in between.

This clonotype was seen only a few times. This rearrangement joins TRBV6-2 or TRBV6-3 to TRBJ2-6, with D perhaps matching TRBD1 (5 bases). V was shortened by 6 bases and J by 4 bases, with 16 bases between the two germline ends. Germline values: CDR1 MNHEY, CDR2 SVGEGT. The CDR3 has 16 amino acids. The CDR3 is CASSVDQGAGANVLTF. CDR3 DNA: TGTGCCAGCAGCGTCGACCAGGGTGCGGGGGCCAACGTCCTGACTTTC.

J is TRBJ1-1 and V is TRBV18; TRBD1 agrees at 7 bases. The CDR3 consists of 15 residues. The V segment lost 1 base and the J segment 0 bases; nucleotides outside the gene matches: 2. CDR1 is KGHSH and CDR2 is LQKENI in the germline V gene. CDR3 protein: CASSPLGQMNTEAFF. The CDR3 nucleotides are TGTGCCAGCTCACCACTGGGACAGATGAACACTGAAGCTTTCTTT.

This clonotype has more than one count but fewer than ten. The J gene is TRBJ2-5, the V gene TRBV9, with D perhaps TRBD1 or TRBD2 (5 bases each). Germline CDR1 and CDR2: SGDLS and YYNGEE. The CDR3 runs 16 residues. Between the trimmed V and J ends, which lost 4 bases and 1 base, there was a span of 17 bases. The CDR3 region has the DNA TGTGCCAGCAGCCTGAACCCGGGACGGGTCCAAGAGACCCAGTACTTC. It translates to CASSLNPGRVQETQYF.

This clonotype has a handful of counts. V and J are TRBV6-1 and TRBJ2-7; D possibly corresponds to TRBD1 (5 bases). V lost 4 bases, J lost 1 base, and 11 bases lay in between. This CDR3 has 14 amino acids. Germline assignment: CDR1 MNHNS and CDR2 SASEGT. CDR3 residues: CASSGTRISYEQYF. The CDR3, as DNA: TGTGCCAGCAGTGGGACAAGGATTTCCTACGAGCAGTACTTC.

This chain links TRBV11-1 with TRBJ1-4; D unclear. V dropped 5 bases and J dropped 8 bases, with 18 bases sitting between them. Germline CDR1 reads SGHAT; CDR2 reads FQDESV (reference sequence). The CDR3 has 15 amino acids. CDR3: CASSQYQALEEKLFF. Written as DNA, the CDR3 is TGTGCCAGCAGCCAGTACCAGGCGTTGGAGGAAAAACTGTTTTTT.

This chain joins TRBV11-1 and TRBJ2-1; D not resolved. The germline CDR1 and CDR2 sequences are SGHAT and FQDESV (reference sequence). The CDR3 has 13 residues. Trimming pared 1 base from V and 6 bases from J, leaving 7 bases between. The CDR3 nucleotides are TGTGCCAGCAGCTTAGGGGTCGGCAATGAGCAGTTCTTC. Translation: CASSLGVGNEQFF.

This clonotype was seen a few times. This sequence joins TRBV12-3 or TRBV12-4 and TRBJ1-3; D might be TRBD1 (5 bases). Deletions cut 6 bases from V and 0 bases from J, with 9 bases between. This CDR3 has 14 amino acids. The CDR3 region has the DNA TGTGCCAGCAGCGACAGCTACTCTGGAAACACCATATATTTT. Its translation is CASSDSYSGNTIYF.